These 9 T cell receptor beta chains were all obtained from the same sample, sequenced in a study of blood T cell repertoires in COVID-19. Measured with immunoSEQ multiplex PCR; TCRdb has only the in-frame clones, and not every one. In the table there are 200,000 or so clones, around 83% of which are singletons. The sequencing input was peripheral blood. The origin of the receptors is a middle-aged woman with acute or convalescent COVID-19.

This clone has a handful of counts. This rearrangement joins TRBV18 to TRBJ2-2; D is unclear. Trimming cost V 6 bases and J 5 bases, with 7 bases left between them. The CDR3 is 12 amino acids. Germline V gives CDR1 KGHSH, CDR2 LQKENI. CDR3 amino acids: CASSPTTGELFF. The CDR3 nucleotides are TGTGCCAGCTCCCCCACTACCGGGGAGCTGTTTTTT.

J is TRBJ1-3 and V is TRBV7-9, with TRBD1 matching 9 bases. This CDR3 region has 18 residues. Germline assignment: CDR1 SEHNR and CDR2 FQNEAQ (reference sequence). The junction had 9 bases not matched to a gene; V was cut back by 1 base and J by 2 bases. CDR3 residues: CASSLVTGQGGPGNTIYF. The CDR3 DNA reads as TGTGCCAGCAGCTTAGTTACGGGACAGGGAGGTCCTGGAAACACCATATATTTT.

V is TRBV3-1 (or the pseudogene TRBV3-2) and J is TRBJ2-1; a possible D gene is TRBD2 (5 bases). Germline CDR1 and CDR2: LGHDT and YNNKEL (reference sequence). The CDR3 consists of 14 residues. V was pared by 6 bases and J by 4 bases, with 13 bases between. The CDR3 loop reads CASSSRETYNEQFF. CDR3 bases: TGTGCCAGCAGTAGCCGGGAAACATACAATGAGCAGTTCTTC.

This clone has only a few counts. The CDR3 loop is CASSRVLAGGYNEQFF. CDR3 nucleotide sequence: TGCGCCAGCAGCCGTGTTCTGGCGGGGGGGTACAATGAGCAGTTCTTC. The V and J genes are TRBV4-1 and TRBJ2-1; TRBD2 aligns across 9 bases. The CDR3 is 16 residues long. Germline V gene lookup returns CDR1 MGHRA and CDR2 YSYEKL. The V segment lost 4 bases and the J segment 4 bases; nucleotides outside the gene matches: 8.

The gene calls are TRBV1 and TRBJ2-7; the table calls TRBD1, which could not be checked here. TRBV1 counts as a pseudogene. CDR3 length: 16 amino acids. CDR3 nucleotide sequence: TGCACCAGCAGCCAACAATTCCGGGACAGGGCCTACGAGCAGTACTTC. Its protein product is CTSSQQFRDRAYEQYF.

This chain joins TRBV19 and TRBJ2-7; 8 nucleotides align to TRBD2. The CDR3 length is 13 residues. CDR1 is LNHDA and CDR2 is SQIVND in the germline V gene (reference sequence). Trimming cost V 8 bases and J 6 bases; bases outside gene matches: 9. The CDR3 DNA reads TGTGCCAGTTGTCGACGGGGGGGCCGCGAGCAGTACTTC. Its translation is CASCRRGGREQYF.

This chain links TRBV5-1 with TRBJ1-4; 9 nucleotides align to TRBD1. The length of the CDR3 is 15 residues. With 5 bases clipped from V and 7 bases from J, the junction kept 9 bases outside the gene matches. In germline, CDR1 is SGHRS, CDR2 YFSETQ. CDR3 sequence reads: CASSPRGQGIEKLFF. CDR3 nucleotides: TGCGCCAGCAGTCCCAGGGGACAGGGAATTGAAAAACTGTTTTTT.

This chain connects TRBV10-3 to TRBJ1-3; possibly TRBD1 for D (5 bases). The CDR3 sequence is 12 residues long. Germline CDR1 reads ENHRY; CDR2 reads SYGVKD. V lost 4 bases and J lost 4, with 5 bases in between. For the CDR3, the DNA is TGTGCCATCAGTGCAGGGGGAAACACCATATATTTT. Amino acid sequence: CAISAGGNTIYF.

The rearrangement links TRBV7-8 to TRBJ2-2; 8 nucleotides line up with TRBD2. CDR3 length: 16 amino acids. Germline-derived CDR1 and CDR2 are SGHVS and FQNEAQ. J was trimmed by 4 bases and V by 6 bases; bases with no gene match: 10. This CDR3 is CASRRGAGVSTGELFF. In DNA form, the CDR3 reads TGTGCCAGCAGAAGGGGAGCGGGAGTATCCACCGGGGAGCTGTTTTTT.